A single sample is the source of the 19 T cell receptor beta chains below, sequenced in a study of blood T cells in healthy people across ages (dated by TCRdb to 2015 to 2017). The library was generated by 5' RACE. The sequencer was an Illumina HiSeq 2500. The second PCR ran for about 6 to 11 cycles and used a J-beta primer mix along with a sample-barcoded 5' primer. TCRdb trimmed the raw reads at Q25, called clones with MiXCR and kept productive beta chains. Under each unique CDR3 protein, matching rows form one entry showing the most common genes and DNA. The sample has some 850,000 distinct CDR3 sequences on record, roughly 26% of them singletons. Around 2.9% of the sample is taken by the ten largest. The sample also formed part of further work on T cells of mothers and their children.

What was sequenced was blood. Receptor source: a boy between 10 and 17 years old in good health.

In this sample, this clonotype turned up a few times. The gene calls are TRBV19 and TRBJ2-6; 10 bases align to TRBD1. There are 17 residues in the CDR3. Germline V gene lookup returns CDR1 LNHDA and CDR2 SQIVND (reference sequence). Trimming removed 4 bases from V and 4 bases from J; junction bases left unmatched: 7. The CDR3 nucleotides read TGTGCCAGTAGTACCCGACAGGGGGCTCCGGGGGCCAACGTCCTGACTTTC. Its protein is CASSTRQGAPGANVLTF.

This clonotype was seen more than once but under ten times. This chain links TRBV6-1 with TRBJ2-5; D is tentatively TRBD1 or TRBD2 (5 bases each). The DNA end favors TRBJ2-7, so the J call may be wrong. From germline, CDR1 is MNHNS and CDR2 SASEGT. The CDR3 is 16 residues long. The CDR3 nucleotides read TGTGCCAGCAGTGAAGCGCTGAGGGGCCCAACCTACGAGCAGTACTTC. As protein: CASSEALRGPTYEQYF.

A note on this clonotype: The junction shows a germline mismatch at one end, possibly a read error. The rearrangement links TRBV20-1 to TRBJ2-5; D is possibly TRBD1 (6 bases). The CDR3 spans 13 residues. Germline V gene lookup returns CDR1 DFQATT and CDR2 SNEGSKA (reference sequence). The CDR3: CSARNREREAQYF. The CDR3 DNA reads TGCAGTGCTAGGAACAGGGAAAGAGAGGCCCAGTACTTC.

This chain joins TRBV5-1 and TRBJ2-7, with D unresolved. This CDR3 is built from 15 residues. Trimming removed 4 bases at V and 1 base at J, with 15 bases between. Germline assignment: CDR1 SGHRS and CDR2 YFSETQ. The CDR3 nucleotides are TGCGCCAGCAGCCCTCTGCGGCTAGGGTCCTACGAGCAGTACTTC. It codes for CASSPLRLGSYEQYF. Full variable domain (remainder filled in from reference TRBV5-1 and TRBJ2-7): KAGVTQTPRYLIKTRGQQVTLSCSPISGHRSVSWYQQTPGQGLQFLFEYFSETQRNKGNFPGRFSGRQFSNSRSEMNVSTLELGDSALYLCASSPLRLGSYEQYFGPGTRLTVT.

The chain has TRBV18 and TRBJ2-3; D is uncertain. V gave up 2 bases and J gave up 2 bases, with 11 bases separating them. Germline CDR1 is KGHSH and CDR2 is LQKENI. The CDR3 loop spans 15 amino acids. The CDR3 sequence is CASSPSPDHTDTQYF. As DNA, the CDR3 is TGTGCCAGCTCACCATCTCCGGACCACACAGATACGCAGTATTTT.

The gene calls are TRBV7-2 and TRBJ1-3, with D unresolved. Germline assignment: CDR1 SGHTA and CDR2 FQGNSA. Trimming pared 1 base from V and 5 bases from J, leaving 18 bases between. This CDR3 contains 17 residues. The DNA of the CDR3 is TGTGCCAGCAGCTTAGTAGGCCGGGCGGGAAGAAGAAACACCATATATTTT. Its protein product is CASSLVGRAGRRNTIYF.

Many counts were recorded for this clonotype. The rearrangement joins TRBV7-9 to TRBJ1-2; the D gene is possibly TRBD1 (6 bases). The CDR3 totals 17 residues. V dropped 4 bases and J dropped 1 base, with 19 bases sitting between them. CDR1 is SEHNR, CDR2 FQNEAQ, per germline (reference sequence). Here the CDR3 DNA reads TGTGCCAGCAGCTCCCTGGTCGGGCAGGGGTTTAACTATGGCTACACCTTC. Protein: CASSSLVGQGFNYGYTF.

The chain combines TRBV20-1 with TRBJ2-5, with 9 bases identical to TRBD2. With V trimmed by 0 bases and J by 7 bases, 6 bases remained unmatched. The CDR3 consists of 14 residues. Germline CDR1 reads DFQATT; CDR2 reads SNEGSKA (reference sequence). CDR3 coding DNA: TGCAGTGCTAGAGAGTGGGGAGCGGGAGGGACCCAGTACTTC. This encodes CSAREWGAGGTQYF.

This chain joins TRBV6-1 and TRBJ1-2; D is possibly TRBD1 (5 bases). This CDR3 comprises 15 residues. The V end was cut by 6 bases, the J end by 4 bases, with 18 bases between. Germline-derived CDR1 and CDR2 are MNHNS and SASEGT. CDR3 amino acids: CASRANGQGGYGYTF. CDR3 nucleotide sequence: TGTGCCAGCAGGGCTAACGGGCAGGGAGGCTATGGCTACACCTTC.

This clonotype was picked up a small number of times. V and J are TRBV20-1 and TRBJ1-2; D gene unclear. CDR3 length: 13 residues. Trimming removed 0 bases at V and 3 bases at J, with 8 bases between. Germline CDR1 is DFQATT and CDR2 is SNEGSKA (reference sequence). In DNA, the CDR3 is TGCAGTGCTAGAGATCCGCGAGACTATGGCTACACCTTC. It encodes CSARDPRDYGYTF.

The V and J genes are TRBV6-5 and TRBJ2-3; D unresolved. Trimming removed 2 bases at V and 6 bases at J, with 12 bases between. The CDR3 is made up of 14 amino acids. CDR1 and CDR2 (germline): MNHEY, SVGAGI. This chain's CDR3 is CASSYGGRVDTQYF. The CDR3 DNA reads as TGTGCCAGCAGTTACGGTGGTAGGGTGGATACGCAGTATTTT.

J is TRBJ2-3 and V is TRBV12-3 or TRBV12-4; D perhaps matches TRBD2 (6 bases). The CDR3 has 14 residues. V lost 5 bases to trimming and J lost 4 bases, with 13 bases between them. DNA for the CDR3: TGTGCCAGCAGTAACGGTTCTAGCGCAGATACGCAGTATTTT. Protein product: CASSNGSSADTQYF.

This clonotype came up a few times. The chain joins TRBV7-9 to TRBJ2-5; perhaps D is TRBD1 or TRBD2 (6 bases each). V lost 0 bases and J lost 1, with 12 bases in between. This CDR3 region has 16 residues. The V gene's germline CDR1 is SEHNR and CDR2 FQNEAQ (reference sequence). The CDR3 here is CASSLAGGPLQETQYF. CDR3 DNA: TGTGCCAGCAGCTTAGCGGGGGGCCCGCTCCAAGAGACCCAGTACTTC.

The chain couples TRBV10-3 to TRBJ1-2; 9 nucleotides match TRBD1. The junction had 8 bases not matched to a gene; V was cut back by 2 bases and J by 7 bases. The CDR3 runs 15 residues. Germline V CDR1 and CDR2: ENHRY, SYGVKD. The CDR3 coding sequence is TGTGCCATCAGTGAGGGGACAGGGCCCTTCCTTGGCTACACCTTC. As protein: CAISEGTGPFLGYTF.

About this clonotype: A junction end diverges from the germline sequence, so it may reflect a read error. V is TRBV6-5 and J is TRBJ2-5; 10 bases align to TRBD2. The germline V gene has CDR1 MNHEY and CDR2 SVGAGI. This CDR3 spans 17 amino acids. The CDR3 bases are TGTGCCGGCAGTTCCTTCTCTAGCGGGGGCCGCCAAGAGACCCAGTACTTC. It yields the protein CAGSSFSSGGRQETQYF.

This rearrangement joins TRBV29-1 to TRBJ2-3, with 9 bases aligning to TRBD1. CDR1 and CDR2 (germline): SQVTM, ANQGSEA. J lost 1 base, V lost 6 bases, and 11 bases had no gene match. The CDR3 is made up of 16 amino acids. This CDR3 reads CSVVPGQGGGTDTQYF. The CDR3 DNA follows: TGCAGCGTAGTACCGGGACAGGGAGGGGGCACAGATACGCAGTATTTT.

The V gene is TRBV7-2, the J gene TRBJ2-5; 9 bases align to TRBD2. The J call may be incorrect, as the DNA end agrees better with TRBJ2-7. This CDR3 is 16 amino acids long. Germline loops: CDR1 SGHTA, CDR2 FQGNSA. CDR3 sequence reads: CASSPVGGAGGYEQYF. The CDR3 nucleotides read TGTGCCAGCAGCCCTGTCGGAGGAGCGGGGGGCTACGAGCAGTACTTC.

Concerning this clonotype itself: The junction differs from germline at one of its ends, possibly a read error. DNA for the CDR3: TGTGCCAGCAGTTACTCGAGAATGGGGCCAGATACGCAGTACTTT. This translates into CASSYSRMGPDTQYF. The genes are TRBV6-5 and TRBJ2-3, with D possibly matching TRBD1 (5 bases). The CDR3 loop spans 15 amino acids. The germline V gene has CDR1 MNHEY and CDR2 SVGAGI.

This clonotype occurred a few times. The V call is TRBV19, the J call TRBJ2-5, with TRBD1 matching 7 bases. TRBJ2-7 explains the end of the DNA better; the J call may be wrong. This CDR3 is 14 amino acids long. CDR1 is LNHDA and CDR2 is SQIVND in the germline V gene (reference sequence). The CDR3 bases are TGTGCCAGTAGTCTACGGACAGGAGTCTACGAGCAGTACTTC. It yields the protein CASSLRTGVYEQYF.